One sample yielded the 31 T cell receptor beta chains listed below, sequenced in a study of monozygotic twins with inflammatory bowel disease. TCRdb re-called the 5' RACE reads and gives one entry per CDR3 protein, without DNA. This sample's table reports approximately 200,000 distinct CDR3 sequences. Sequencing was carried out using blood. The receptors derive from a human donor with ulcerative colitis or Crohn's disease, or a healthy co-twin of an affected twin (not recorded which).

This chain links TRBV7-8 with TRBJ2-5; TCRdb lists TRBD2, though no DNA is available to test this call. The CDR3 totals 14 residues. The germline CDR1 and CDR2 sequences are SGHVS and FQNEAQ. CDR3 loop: CASSSRDWKETQYF.

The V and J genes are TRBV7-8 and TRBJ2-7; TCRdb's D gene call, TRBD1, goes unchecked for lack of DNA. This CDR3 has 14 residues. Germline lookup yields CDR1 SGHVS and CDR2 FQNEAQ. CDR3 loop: CASSLEEGAYEQYF.

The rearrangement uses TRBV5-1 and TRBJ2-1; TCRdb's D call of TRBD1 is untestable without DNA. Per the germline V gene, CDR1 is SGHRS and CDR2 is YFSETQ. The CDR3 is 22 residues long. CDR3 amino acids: CASSWHRGWPRILRSSYNEQFF.

CDR3 sequence reads: CASSPPYSYNEQSF. This chain joins TRBV3-1 and TRBJ2-1. In germline, CDR1 is LGHDT, CDR2 YNNKEL (reference sequence). The CDR3 runs 14 residues.

The chain's CDR3 is CASSAGQRYGYTF. This chain connects TRBV7-2 to TRBJ1-2; absent DNA, TCRdb's TRBD1 call cannot be checked. The CDR3 has 13 amino acids. Germline lookup yields CDR1 SGHTA and CDR2 FQGNSA.

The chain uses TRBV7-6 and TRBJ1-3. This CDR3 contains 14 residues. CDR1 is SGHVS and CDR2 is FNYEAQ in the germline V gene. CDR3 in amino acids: CASSLASSGNTIYF.

CDR3 sequence reads: CASSLGGIDTQYF. The chain uses TRBV7-9 and TRBJ2-3; TCRdb names TRBD1, which stays unverified in the absence of DNA. The germline V gene encodes CDR1 SEHNR and CDR2 FQNEAQ (reference sequence). The CDR3 is made up of 13 amino acids. The full variable domain, its missing parts supplied by reference TRBV7-9 and TRBJ2-3, is DTGVSQNPRHKITKRGQNVTFRCDPISEHNRLYWYRQTLGQGPEFLTYFQNEAQLEKSRLLSDRFSAERPKGSFSTLEIQRTEQGDSAMYLCASSLGGIDTQYFGPGTRLTVL.

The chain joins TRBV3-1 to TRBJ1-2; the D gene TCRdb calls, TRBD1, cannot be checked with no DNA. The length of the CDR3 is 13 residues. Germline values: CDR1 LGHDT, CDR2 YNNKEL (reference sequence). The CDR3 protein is CASSQGPPYGYTF. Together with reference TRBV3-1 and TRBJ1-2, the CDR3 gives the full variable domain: DTAVSQTPKYLVTQMGNDKSIKCEQNLGHDTMYWYKQDSKKFLKIMFSYNNKELIINETVPNRFSPKSPDKAHLNLHINSLELGDSAVYFCASSQGPPYGYTFGSGTRLTVV.

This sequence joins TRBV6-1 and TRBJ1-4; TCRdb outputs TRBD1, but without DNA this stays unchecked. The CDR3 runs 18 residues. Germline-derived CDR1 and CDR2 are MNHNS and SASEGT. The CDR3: CASRTRTGPDSTNEKLFF.

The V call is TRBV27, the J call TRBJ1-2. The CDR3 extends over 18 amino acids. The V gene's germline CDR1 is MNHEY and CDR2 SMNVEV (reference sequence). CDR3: CARHQAKRNGFWNYGYTF.

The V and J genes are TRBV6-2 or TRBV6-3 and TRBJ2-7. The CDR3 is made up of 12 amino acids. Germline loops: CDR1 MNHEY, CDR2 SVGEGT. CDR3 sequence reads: CASRDESYEQYF.

The CDR3 loop is CASNLSTGNTEAFF. V usage is TRBV7-8 and J usage is TRBJ1-1. This CDR3 contains 14 residues. Germline V gene sequence: CDR1 SGHVS, CDR2 FQNEAQ.

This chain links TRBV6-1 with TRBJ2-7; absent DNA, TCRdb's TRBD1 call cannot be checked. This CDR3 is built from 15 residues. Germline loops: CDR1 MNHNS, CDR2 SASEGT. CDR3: CASRRARDRAYEQYF.

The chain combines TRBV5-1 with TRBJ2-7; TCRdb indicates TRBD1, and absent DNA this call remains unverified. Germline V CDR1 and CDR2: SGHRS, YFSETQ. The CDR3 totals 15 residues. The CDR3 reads CASSPGSGTVYEQYF.

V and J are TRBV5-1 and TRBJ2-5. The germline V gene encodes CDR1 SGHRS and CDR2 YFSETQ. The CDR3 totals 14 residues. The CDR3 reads CASSLAIFQETQYF.

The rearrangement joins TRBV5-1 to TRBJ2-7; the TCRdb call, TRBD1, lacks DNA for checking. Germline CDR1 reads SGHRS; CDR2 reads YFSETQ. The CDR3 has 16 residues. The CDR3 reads CAGSLLSGEPSYEQYF. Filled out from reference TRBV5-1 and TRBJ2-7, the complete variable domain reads KAGVTQTPRYLIKTRGQQVTLSCSPISGHRSVSWYQQTPGQGLQFLFEYFSETQRNKGNFPGRFSGRQFSNSRSEMNVSTLELGDSALYLCAGSLLSGEPSYEQYFGPGTRLTVT.

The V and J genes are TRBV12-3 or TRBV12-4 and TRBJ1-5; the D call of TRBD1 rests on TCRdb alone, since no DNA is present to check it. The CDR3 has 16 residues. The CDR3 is CASNQQPPGFDEPQHF.

CDR3 region: CSARSPRVSYEQYF. The rearrangement links TRBV20-1 to TRBJ2-7; the TRBD2 assignment by TCRdb is unverifiable without DNA. Germline values: CDR1 DFQATT, CDR2 SNEGSKA (reference sequence). The CDR3 spans 14 residues.

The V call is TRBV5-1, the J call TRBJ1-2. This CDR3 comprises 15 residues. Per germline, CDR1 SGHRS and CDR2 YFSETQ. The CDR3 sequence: CASSLTGLPSYGYTF. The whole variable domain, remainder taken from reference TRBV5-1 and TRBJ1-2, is KAGVTQTPRYLIKTRGQQVTLSCSPISGHRSVSWYQQTPGQGLQFLFEYFSETQRNKGNFPGRFSGRQFSNSRSEMNVSTLELGDSALYLCASSLTGLPSYGYTFGSGTRLTVV.

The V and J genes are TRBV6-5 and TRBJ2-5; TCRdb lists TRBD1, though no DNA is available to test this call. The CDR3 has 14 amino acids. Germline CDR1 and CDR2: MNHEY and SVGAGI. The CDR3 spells CASSYLGAIETQYF.

CDR3 protein: CASSLMGRNSGANVLTF. This chain joins TRBV5-6 and TRBJ2-6; TCRdb lists TRBD1, though no DNA is available to test this call. There are 17 residues in the CDR3. Germline CDR1 is SGHDT and CDR2 is YYEEEE.

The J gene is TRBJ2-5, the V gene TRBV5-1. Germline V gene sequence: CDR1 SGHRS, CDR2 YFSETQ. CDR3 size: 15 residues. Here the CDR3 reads CASSFNGVGKETQYF.

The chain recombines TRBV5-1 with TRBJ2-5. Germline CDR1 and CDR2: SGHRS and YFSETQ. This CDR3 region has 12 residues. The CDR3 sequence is CASSWSKETQYF. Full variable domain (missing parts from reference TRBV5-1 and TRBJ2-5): KAGVTQTPRYLIKTRGQQVTLSCSPISGHRSVSWYQQTPGQGLQFLFEYFSETQRNKGNFPGRFSGRQFSNSRSEMNVSTLELGDSALYLCASSWSKETQYFGPGTRLLVL.

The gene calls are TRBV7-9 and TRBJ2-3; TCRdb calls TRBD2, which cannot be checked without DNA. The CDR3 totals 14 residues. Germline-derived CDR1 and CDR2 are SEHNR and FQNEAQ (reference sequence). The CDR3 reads CASSFGRESATQYF.

CDR3 amino acids: CSARRQADTEAFF. This chain connects TRBV20-1 to TRBJ1-1. The length of the CDR3 is 13 residues. Germline assignment: CDR1 DFQATT and CDR2 SNEGSKA (reference sequence).

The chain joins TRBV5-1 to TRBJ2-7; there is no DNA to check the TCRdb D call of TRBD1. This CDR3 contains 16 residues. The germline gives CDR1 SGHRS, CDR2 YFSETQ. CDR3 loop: CASSLATGTNSYEQYF.

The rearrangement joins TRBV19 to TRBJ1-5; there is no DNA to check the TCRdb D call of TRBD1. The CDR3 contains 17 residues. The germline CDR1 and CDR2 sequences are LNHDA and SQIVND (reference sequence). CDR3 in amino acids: CASSIDPPLDSNQPQHF.

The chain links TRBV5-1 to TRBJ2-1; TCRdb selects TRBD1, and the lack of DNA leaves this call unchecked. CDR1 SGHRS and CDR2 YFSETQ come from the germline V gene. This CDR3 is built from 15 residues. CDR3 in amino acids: CASSLGGYAYNEQFF.

The CDR3 here is CASSLGQGGNTGELFF. The rearrangement joins TRBV7-6 to TRBJ2-2; the D gene TCRdb calls, TRBD1, cannot be checked with no DNA. Per germline, CDR1 SGHVS and CDR2 FNYEAQ. The CDR3 runs 16 residues.

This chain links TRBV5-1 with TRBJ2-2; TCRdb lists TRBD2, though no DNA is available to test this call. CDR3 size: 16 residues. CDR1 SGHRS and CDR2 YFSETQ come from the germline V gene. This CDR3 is CASSQGLAGGTGELFF.

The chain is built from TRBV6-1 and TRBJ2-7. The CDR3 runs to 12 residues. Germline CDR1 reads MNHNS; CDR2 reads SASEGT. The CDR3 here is CASTRLSYEQYF.